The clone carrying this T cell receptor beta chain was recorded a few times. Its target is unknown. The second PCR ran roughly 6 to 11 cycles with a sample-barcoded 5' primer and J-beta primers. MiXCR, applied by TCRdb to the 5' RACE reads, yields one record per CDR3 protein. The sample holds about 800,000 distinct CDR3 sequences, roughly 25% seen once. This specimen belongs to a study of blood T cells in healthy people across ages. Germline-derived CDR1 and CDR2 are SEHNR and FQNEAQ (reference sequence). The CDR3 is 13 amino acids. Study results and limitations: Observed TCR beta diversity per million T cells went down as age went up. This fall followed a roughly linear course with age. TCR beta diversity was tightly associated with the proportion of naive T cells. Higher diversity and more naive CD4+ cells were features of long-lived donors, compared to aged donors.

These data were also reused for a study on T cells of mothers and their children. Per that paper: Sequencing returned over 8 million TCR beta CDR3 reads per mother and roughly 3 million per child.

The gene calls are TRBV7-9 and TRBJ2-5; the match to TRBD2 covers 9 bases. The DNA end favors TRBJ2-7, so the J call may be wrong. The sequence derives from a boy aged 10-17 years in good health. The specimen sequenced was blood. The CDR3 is CASGTSPQHEQYF. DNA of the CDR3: TGTGCCAGCGGGACTAGCCCGCAGCACGAGCAGTACTTC.